This T cell receptor (beta chain) appears in the sequencing data of a study of radiotherapy plus CTLA-4 blockade in lung cancer. Here immunoSEQ multiplex PCR was the method, and the copy in TCRdb shows in-frame clones only, minus some. The sample lists around 99,000 clones, almost 90% occurring once. CDR1 is MNHNS and CDR2 is SASEGT in the germline V gene. V dropped 4 bases and J dropped 8 bases, with 17 bases sitting between them. The CDR3 totals 15 residues. Sequencing was performed on peripheral blood, taken from a patient treated with radiotherapy plus ipilimumab. This clonotype was sampled from a human donor with non-small cell lung cancer that progressed on radiotherapy plus ipilimumab. The rearrangement links TRBV6-1 to TRBJ1-4; D remains unclear. CDR3 coding DNA: TGTGCCAGCAGTGGTTCGCGTGGGTTTGGGGAAAAACTGTTTTTT. It codes for CASSGSRGFGEKLFF.